What follows is one T cell receptor (beta chain) and its context. The antigen it recognizes is unknown. Per-nucleotide qualities are absent, and no much larger clonotype sits a single base away. This sample is drawn from a study of T-cell memory formation after mild COVID-19 (dated by TCRdb to the early 2020s). Context from the whole study: Most TCR sequence clusters were specific to one of the two donors. The cohort was made up of two young adult volunteers, one female and one male, who were previously healthy. T-cell clones expanding and contracting after mild COVID-19 in a couple of donors were tracked by longitudinal TCRalpha and TCRbeta repertoire sequencing.

PBMCs were isolated by Ficoll-Paque density gradient centrifugation. What the authors observed across the whole study: Clones contracting from day 15 to 85 had balanced CD4/CD8 phenotypes, while a second wave expanding from day 15 to 37 was biased towards CD4+. Contracting CD4+ clones were located mainly in the CM and EM memory subsets, whereas CD8+ clones were found to be enriched in EMRA. The study included only a couple of mild cases, and larger cohorts that include severe cases with pre-infection samples were judged to be necessary. Some responding clones were detected in pre-infection memory, suggesting pre-existing cross-reactive memory T cells joined the SARS-CoV-2 response. Whether the second-wave clones peaking on day 37 were SARS-CoV-2 specific was not confirmed.

Relative to germline, V is 1 base shorter and J is 1 base shorter, with 15 bases between their ends. CDR1 and CDR2, looked up from the germline V gene, are LGHNA and YSLEER. Reading from cysteine to phenylalanine, the CDR3 counts 17 amino acids. Only the CDR3 part of the read is kept: 51 bases, read in frame from the first base. This sample was sequenced with an Illumina NovaSeq 6000. cDNA libraries for TCRalpha and TCRbeta were prepared by 5'RACE using constant-segment primers, with sample barcodes and unique molecular identifiers added. Trizol reagent was used to extract RNA from every sample. Library amplification was performed in two PCR steps, and a second sample barcode and Illumina TruSeq adapters were introduced in the second step. Sequencing of libraries was performed on an Illumina NovaSeq with 2 x 150 bp paired-end reads. The original pipeline was this. Demultiplexing of reads and collapsing into UMI-guided consensus sequences were performed with migec v1.2.7. With mixcr v2.1.11, UMI consensuses were aligned to TRA and TRB V and J templates and assembled into clonotypes. A clonotype was counted as expanded or contracted only if both edgeR and NoisET called the change significant, with noise models trained on biological replicates. For edgeR calls, the thresholds were a false discovery rate-adjusted p below 0.01 and a log2 fold-change of 1. As an exploratory analysis of dynamics, max-normalized trajectories of the 1000 most abundant clonotypes were examined with PCA combined with hierarchical clustering. Separately sequenced CD4+ and CD8+ repertoires were used to assign the CD4 or CD8 phenotype of responding clones. The public reads were reanalyzed by TCRdb: fastp trimming at Q25, MiXCR alignment, in-frame beta chains only. CDR3 protein duplicates are merged, each entry listing the most common genes and DNA. These V and J calls originate from TCRdb's pipeline instead of the authors' own analysis. This sample holds about 200,000 distinct CDR3 sequences; around 8.8% were observed only once. 3.5% to 4% of the sample belongs to the ten largest clones.

The sequence was collected from a man between 18 and 29 years old who had mild COVID-19 (a few samples of this study predate the infection). The sample titles of this study are shuffled in the database, so cell type and time point are left out; the donor was told from shared clones. The source material was PBMCs or a T cell subset sorted from them (not recorded which). The rearranged segments are TRBV4-3 and TRBJ2-3; the D call is possibly TRBD1 or TRBD2, each sharing 6 bases. The CDR3 loop reads CASSQGHGGRGTDTQYF. Read as DNA, the sequence is TGCGCCAGCAGCCAAGGTCATGGGGGGCGCGGCACAGATACGCAGTATTTT.